The 26 T cell receptor beta chains reported below all come from one sample, sequenced in a study of CD8+CD57+ T cells in acquired aplastic anemia. Researchers used genomic DNA as the template to profile TCR beta VDJ and CDR3. TCRdb used MiXCR to reprocess the reads, holding one entry per CDR3 protein. The data show 150,000 to 200,000 distinct CDR3 sequences, with around half seen just once and under 3% held by the top ten. Material for sequencing was sorted CD4+, CD8+, or CD8+CD57+ T cells (not recorded which) from PBMCs. These receptors were taken from a human donor in good health.

This clonotype has a count of ten or more. The gene calls are TRBV29-1 and TRBJ2-5, with TRBD1 matching 10 bases. Germline lookup yields CDR1 SQVTM and CDR2 ANQGSEA. CDR3 size: 15 residues. Losses at the gene ends were 2 bases for V and 4 bases for J; bases not matched to a gene: 7. DNA of the CDR3: TGCAGCGTTGAACCCGACAGGGGGCGGTCAGAGACCCAGTACTTC. It specifies CSVEPDRGRSETQYF.

This chain connects TRBV19 to TRBJ1-2; TRBD1 agrees at 9 bases. The J segment lost 6 bases and the V segment lost 9 bases, leaving 11 bases of the junction unmatched. The germline V gene has CDR1 LNHDA and CDR2 SQIVND (reference sequence). This CDR3 contains 14 residues. CDR3 amino acids: CASSAGQGIDGYTF. In DNA, the CDR3 is TGTGCCAGCAGCGCGGGACAGGGAATCGATGGCTACACCTTC.

This clonotype has a count of ten or more. This chain joins TRBV20-1 and TRBJ2-1; 7 nucleotides match TRBD2. V shed 6 bases and J 1 base; nucleotides not matched to a gene: 6. This CDR3 is 14 amino acids long. Germline CDR1 is DFQATT and CDR2 is SNEGSKA (reference sequence). CDR3 protein: CSAYEAGSYNEQFF. The DNA of the CDR3 is TGCAGTGCCTATGAAGCGGGATCCTACAATGAGCAGTTCTTC.

This clonotype was recorded many times. The chain uses TRBV19 and TRBJ2-7, with D perhaps given as TRBD1 or TRBD2 (5 bases each). The CDR3 is made up of 13 amino acids. V was clipped by 6 bases and J by 2 bases, with 11 bases between them. Per the germline V gene, CDR1 is LNHDA and CDR2 is SQIVND (reference sequence). The CDR3 is CASSGTVPYEQYF. The CDR3 DNA reads TGTGCCAGTAGCGGGACGGTACCCTACGAGCAGTACTTC.

This clonotype was detected a few times. The chain couples TRBV27 to TRBJ2-5, with D perhaps assigned TRBD1 or TRBD2 (6 bases each). This CDR3 spans 14 amino acids. Germline V gives CDR1 MNHEY, CDR2 SMNVEV (reference sequence). Deletions cut 5 bases from V and 4 bases from J, with 14 bases between. The CDR3 DNA reads TGTGCCAGCAGTAAAAGCCGGGGGCCAGAGACCCAGTACTTC. Its protein is CASSKSRGPETQYF.

This clonotype was observed many times. V and J are TRBV10-3 and TRBJ1-1, with D possibly matching TRBD1 (5 bases). CDR1 and CDR2 (germline): ENHRY, SYGVKD. V was clipped by 10 bases and J by 1 base, with 13 bases between them. This CDR3 has 13 residues. In DNA, the CDR3 is TGTGCCAGCGGGGCAACATGGAACACTGAAGCTTTCTTT. Its translation: CASGATWNTEAFF.

This clonotype was counted a single time. The rearrangement uses TRBV15 and TRBJ1-2; D gene uncertain. The length of the CDR3 is 15 residues. Germline V lookup: CDR1 LNHNV, CDR2 YYDKDF (reference sequence). Trimming shortened V by 0 bases and J by 4 bases, and 12 bases separated the two germline ends. CDR3 bases: TGTGCCACCAGCAGAGATCGTGGACCAGGCTATGGCTACACCTTC. Its protein is CATSRDRGPGYGYTF.

The rearrangement uses TRBV30 and TRBJ2-7, with D unresolved. The V end was cut by 2 bases, the J end by 5 bases, with 10 bases between. Per germline, CDR1 GTSNPN and CDR2 SVGIG (reference sequence). This CDR3 spans 12 amino acids. For the CDR3, the DNA is TGTGCCTGGAGTCTAGGCGTGGACGAGCAGTACTTC. Translation: CAWSLGVDEQYF.

The chain recombines TRBV27 with TRBJ1-5; D is unresolved. The CDR3 runs 14 residues. V was shortened by 4 bases and J by 5 bases, with 12 bases between the two germline ends. Germline CDR1 and CDR2: MNHEY and SMNVEV (reference sequence). This CDR3 reads CASSSSKVYQPQHF. The CDR3 DNA follows: TGTGCCAGCAGTTCCTCGAAGGTATATCAGCCCCAGCATTTT.

This clonotype was observed at least ten times. The chain couples TRBV24-1 to TRBJ2-7; perhaps TRBD1 as D (6 bases). Germline values: CDR1 KGHDR, CDR2 SFDVKD. This CDR3 has 14 amino acids. Between the trimmed V and J ends, which lost 5 bases and 5 bases, there was a span of 15 bases. This CDR3 reads CATSGLDSRHEQYF. The CDR3, as DNA: TGTGCCACCAGTGGCCTGGACAGCCGTCACGAGCAGTACTTC.

This clonotype was observed many times. V is TRBV7-9 and J is TRBJ2-1, with TRBD1 matching over 11 bases. With 6 bases clipped from V and 6 bases from J, the junction kept 7 bases outside the gene matches. Germline assignment: CDR1 SEHNR and CDR2 FQNEAQ (reference sequence). There are 15 residues in the CDR3. CDR3 DNA sequence: TGTGCCAGCAGTTTAAGCGGGACAGGGGGCAATGAGCAGTTCTTC. Amino acid sequence: CASSLSGTGGNEQFF.

This clonotype was picked up many times. The chain has TRBV24-1 and TRBJ2-5; perhaps TRBD2 as D (6 bases). Germline V gene sequence: CDR1 KGHDR, CDR2 SFDVKD. This CDR3 comprises 15 residues. V was shortened by 5 bases and J by 4 bases, with 16 bases between the two germline ends. CDR3 in amino acids: CATSGSGVTRETQYF. In DNA form, the CDR3 reads TGTGCCACCAGTGGGTCGGGAGTAACTAGAGAGACCCAGTACTTC.

This clonotype was counted a single time. The chain uses TRBV7-3 and TRBJ2-3; D is undetermined. Trimming cost V 5 bases and J 0 bases, with 6 bases left between them. CDR1 is SGHTA, CDR2 FQGTGA, per germline. The CDR3 is made up of 13 amino acids. CDR3 sequence (DNA): TGTGCCAGCAGCCAGATGAGCACAGATACGCAGTATTTT. It yields the protein CASSQMSTDTQYF.

The V call is TRBV5-4, the J call TRBJ1-4; D is possibly TRBD1 (5 bases). V lost 0 bases to trimming and J lost 13 bases, with 10 bases between them. This CDR3 region has 12 residues. In germline, CDR1 is SGHNT, CDR2 YYREEE (reference sequence). CDR3 loop: CASSLASGRLFF. The CDR3 region has the DNA TGTGCCAGCAGCTTGGCGTCAGGGAGACTGTTTTTT.

Regarding this clonotype: Its ends do not fully match the called genes, so a read error is possible. The rearrangement joins TRBV10-3 to TRBJ1-1; D uncertain. The CDR3 is 13 amino acids. CDR1 ENHRY and CDR2 SYGVKD come from the germline V gene. The CDR3 bases are TGTGCCAGCAGTTCCACATACAACACTGAAGCTTTCTTT. This encodes CASSSTYNTEAFF.

CDR3 bases: TGTGCCATCAGTGATCTAGCGGTAACCTACGAGCAGTACTTC. It codes for CAISDLAVTYEQYF. The V gene is TRBV10-3, the J gene TRBJ2-7, with TRBD2 matching over 7 bases. Germline lookup yields CDR1 ENHRY and CDR2 SYGVKD. The CDR3 sequence is 14 residues long. The V segment lost 3 bases and the J segment 2 bases; nucleotides outside the gene matches: 4.

This chain links TRBV2 with TRBJ2-7; D gene uncertain. Germline V gene lookup returns CDR1 SNHLY and CDR2 FYNNEI. Deletions cut 0 bases from V and 5 bases from J, with 14 bases between. This CDR3 is 15 amino acids long. The CDR3 region has the DNA TGTGCCAGCAGTGAAGCGATAGTCAGATCAGACGAGCAGTACTTC. Encoded protein: CASSEAIVRSDEQYF.

V gene TRBV24-1 combines with J gene TRBJ2-3; no clear D. CDR3 length: 12 residues. V was pared by 3 bases and J by 8 bases, with 8 bases between. From germline, CDR1 is KGHDR and CDR2 SFDVKD. CDR3: CATSDLSGTQYF. The CDR3 DNA reads TGTGCCACCAGTGATCTATCGGGTACGCAGTATTTT.

V gene TRBV10-3 combines with J gene TRBJ2-1, with D tentatively TRBD1 (5 bases). Trimming cost V 3 bases and J 9 bases, with 12 bases left between them. The length of the CDR3 is 13 residues. CDR1 is ENHRY and CDR2 is SYGVKD in the germline V gene. The CDR3, as DNA: TGTGCCATCAGTGACGACCAGGGTGGTGAGCAGTTCTTC. It specifies CAISDDQGGEQFF.

This clonotype was detected ten times or more. Written as DNA, the CDR3 is TGTGCCAGTAGTATGAGGACAGGCAACACCGGGGAGCTGTTTTTT. It specifies CASSMRTGNTGELFF. The rearrangement joins TRBV19 to TRBJ2-2; TRBD1 matches 7 bases. The CDR3 is 15 residues long. Germline V gene lookup returns CDR1 LNHDA and CDR2 SQIVND (reference sequence). Trimming cost V 3 bases and J 2 bases; bases outside gene matches: 3. The full variable domain, completed using reference TRBV19 and TRBJ2-2, is DGGITQSPKYLFRKEGQNVTLSCEQNLNHDAMYWYRQDPGQGLRLIYYSQIVNDFQKGDIAEGYSVSREKKESFPLTVTSAQKNPTAFYLCASSMRTGNTGELFFGEGSRLTVL.

This clonotype was picked up many times. J is TRBJ1-3 and V is TRBV7-8, with TRBD1 matching over 9 bases. The V segment lost 5 bases and the J segment 3 bases; nucleotides outside the gene matches: 5. In germline, CDR1 is SGHVS, CDR2 FQNEAQ. This CDR3 has 15 residues. The CDR3 sequence: CASSVTGGGGNTIYF. In DNA form, the CDR3 reads TGTGCCAGCAGCGTAACAGGGGGCGGTGGAAACACCATATATTTT.

The rearrangement uses TRBV4-2 and TRBJ2-3, with D possibly matching TRBD2 (6 bases). The CDR3 spans 15 residues. V was shortened by 1 base and J by 0 bases, with 8 bases between the two germline ends. Germline values: CDR1 LGHNA, CDR2 YNFKEQ. The CDR3 DNA is TGTGCCAGCAGCCAAGCTGGGACTAGCACAGATACGCAGTATTTT. As protein: CASSQAGTSTDTQYF.

As DNA, the CDR3 is TGTGCCAGTACGGGCGGGGACTACGAGCAGTACTTC. Its protein is CASTGGDYEQYF. V and J are TRBV19 and TRBJ2-7, with D tentatively TRBD2 (6 bases). Germline lookup yields CDR1 LNHDA and CDR2 SQIVND (reference sequence). V lost 7 bases to trimming and J lost 3 bases, with 10 bases between them. CDR3 size: 12 residues.

This clonotype has a count of ten or more. The chain joins TRBV10-3 to TRBJ2-7, with D unclear. The CDR3 is made up of 16 amino acids. The V gene lost 3 bases and the J gene lost 0 bases, with 15 bases spanning the gap. Germline CDR1 is ENHRY and CDR2 is SYGVKD. The CDR3 protein is CAISDQAARSSYEQYF. In DNA form, the CDR3 reads TGTGCCATCAGTGATCAGGCAGCAAGAAGCTCCTACGAGCAGTACTTC.

This clonotype appeared many times. The chain combines TRBV12-5 with TRBJ1-2; D call uncertain. The germline CDR1 and CDR2 sequences are LGHNT and FRNRAP. CDR3 size: 11 residues. Deletions cut 6 bases from V and 8 bases from J, with 10 bases between. The chain's CDR3 is CASGVGLGYTF. The CDR3 DNA follows: TGTGCTAGTGGGGTGGGTCTCGGCTACACCTTC.

CDR3 amino acids: CASTRFASGGNTIYF. In nucleotides, the CDR3 is TGTGCCAGTACCCGCTTTGCCTCGGGTGGAAACACCATATATTTT. The chain has TRBV19 and TRBJ1-3; D unresolved. V lost 7 bases, J lost 3 bases, and 16 bases lay in between. Germline loops: CDR1 LNHDA, CDR2 SQIVND (reference sequence). The CDR3 runs to 15 residues.